One sample yielded the 28 T cell receptor beta chains listed below, sequenced in a study of technical replicates of blood from several donors (dated by TCRdb to about 2017). Preparation of the library involved the immunoSEQ multiplex PCR assay. TCRdb carries this immuneACCESS record with in-frame sequences only. Its versions omit some clonotypes, under half of them owing to an unresolved V gene in the studies checked, with the rest unexplained. The sample yields 70,000 to 85,000 clones; around 97% were counted once. The ten most abundant clones make up more than 0.15% of the sample. The sample consisted of T cells isolated from PBMCs. All receptors come from a human donor in good health.

V usage is TRBV7-9 and J usage is TRBJ2-7; D uncertain. V lost 4 bases to trimming and J lost 5 bases, with 9 bases between them. Germline V gene data show CDR1 as SEHNR and CDR2 as FQNEAQ (reference sequence). CDR3 length equals 12 residues. CDR3 region: CASSSTVDEQYF. CDR3 bases: TGTGCCAGCAGCTCCACGGTCGACGAGCAGTACTTC.

The chain couples TRBV6-5 to TRBJ1-1, with TRBD1 matching over 8 bases. In germline, CDR1 is MNHEY, CDR2 SVGAGI. There are 16 residues in the CDR3. Trimming cost V 0 bases and J 0 bases; bases outside gene matches: 3. CDR3 amino acids: CASSYSGTGVNTEAFF. The CDR3 bases are TGTGCCAGCAGTTACTCAGGGACAGGAGTGAACACTGAAGCTTTCTTT.

V gene TRBV6-6 combines with J gene TRBJ2-7; TRBD1 aligns across 8 bases. This CDR3 is built from 14 residues. Trimming took 7 bases from V and 5 from J; bases not matched to a gene: 10. CDR1 and CDR2 (germline): MNHNY, SVGAGI (reference sequence). CDR3 residues: CASTGQGSFHEQYF. CDR3 coding DNA: TGTGCCAGCACCGGACAGGGCTCTTTCCACGAGCAGTACTTC.

This chain joins TRBV19 and TRBJ1-5, with D unclear. The CDR3 has 16 amino acids. V lost 6 bases to trimming and J lost 0 bases, with 15 bases between them. Germline V gene sequence: CDR1 LNHDA, CDR2 SQIVND (reference sequence). CDR3: CASSLERAYSNQPQHF. The DNA of the CDR3 is TGTGCCAGTAGCCTCGAGAGGGCGTATAGCAATCAGCCCCAGCATTTT.

The J gene is TRBJ2-5, the V gene TRBV6-1; 7 positions agree with TRBD2. In germline, CDR1 is MNHNS, CDR2 SASEGT. V shed 1 base and J 5 bases; nucleotides not matched to a gene: 10. This CDR3 is built from 16 residues. The CDR3 protein is CASSEESGEGPETQYF. CDR3 sequence (DNA): TGTGCCAGCAGTGAAGAAAGTGGGGAGGGGCCGGAGACCCAGTACTTC.

In this sample, this clone turned up once. This chain joins TRBV27 and TRBJ2-4; D may be TRBD1 (5 bases). V lost 8 bases and J lost 11, with 25 bases in between. The V gene's germline CDR1 is MNHEY and CDR2 SMNVEV (reference sequence). The CDR3 loop spans 15 amino acids. The CDR3, as DNA: TGTGCCAGCCGCCCCCTCCGGGCCCTTGGGGCGCTTCAGTACTTC. This translates into CASRPLRALGALQYF.

The chain has TRBV11-2 and TRBJ1-6, with 7 positions matching TRBD1. The V and J ends lost 6 bases and 8 bases, in that order; junction bases with no gene match: 7. The CDR3 extends over 14 amino acids. Germline assignment: CDR1 SGHAT and CDR2 FQNNGV. CDR3 sequence: CASRNRGSYSPLHF. Written as DNA, the CDR3 is TGTGCCAGCAGGAACAGGGGTAGTTATTCACCCCTCCACTTT. The whole variable domain, remainder taken from reference TRBV11-2 and TRBJ1-6, is EAGVAQSPRYKIIEKRQSVAFWCNPISGHATLYWYQQILGQGPKLLIQFQNNGVVDDSQLPKDRFSAERLKGVDSTLKIQPAKLEDSAVYLCASRNRGSYSPLHFGNGTRLTVT.

The chain links TRBV27 to TRBJ2-7, with D perhaps TRBD1 (5 bases). CDR3 size: 13 residues. Germline V lookup: CDR1 MNHEY, CDR2 SMNVEV (reference sequence). V lost 0 bases and J 5 bases, leaving 8 bases between the germline ends. In nucleotides, the CDR3 is TGTGCCAGCAGTTTATCAGGGGCCAACGAGCAGTACTTC. This sequence encodes CASSLSGANEQYF.

The rearrangement joins TRBV18 to TRBJ1-5; weak D call: TRBD1 (6 bases). CDR3 length: 17 residues. Trimming removed 2 bases from V and 3 bases from J, with 17 bases in between. The germline gives CDR1 KGHSH, CDR2 LQKENI. The CDR3: CASSPTLSGVDNQPQHF. The CDR3 DNA reads TGTGCCAGCTCACCAACCTTGTCAGGGGTCGACAATCAGCCCCAGCATTTT.

This chain uses TRBV11-2 with TRBJ1-1; perhaps TRBD1 as D (6 bases). V was clipped by 5 bases and J by 1 base, with 8 bases between them. Germline CDR1 reads SGHAT; CDR2 reads FQNNGV. CDR3 length: 13 residues. CDR3 DNA sequence: TGTGCCAGCAGCAAGGACAGGAACACTGAAGCTTTCTTT. This encodes CASSKDRNTEAFF.

The rearrangement links TRBV5-1 to TRBJ2-6; 7 bases match TRBD2. V lost 2 bases and J lost 3; bases outside the gene matches: 2. The CDR3 has 15 amino acids. The germline V gene has CDR1 SGHRS and CDR2 YFSETQ. Here the CDR3 DNA reads TGCGCCAGCAGCTTCGGGGGGATTGGGGCCAACGTCCTGACTTTC. The encoded protein is CASSFGGIGANVLTF. The variable domain in full, with the rest retrieved from reference TRBV5-1 and TRBJ2-6, is KAGVTQTPRYLIKTRGQQVTLSCSPISGHRSVSWYQQTPGQGLQFLFEYFSETQRNKGNFPGRFSGRQFSNSRSEMNVSTLELGDSALYLCASSFGGIGANVLTFGAGSRLTVL.

The chain links TRBV7-9 to TRBJ2-7; 14 positions agree with TRBD2. Germline CDR1 SEHNR, CDR2 FQNEAQ (reference sequence). V was pared by 5 bases and J by 5 bases, with 8 bases of the junction left unmatched. This CDR3 comprises 16 residues. The CDR3 here is CASSPAGLAGVNEQYF. The CDR3 coding sequence is TGTGCCAGCAGCCCGGCGGGACTAGCGGGAGTTAACGAGCAGTACTTC.

The chain joins TRBV7-9 to TRBJ2-4; D uncertain. CDR3 length: 14 amino acids. Per the germline V gene, CDR1 is SEHNR and CDR2 is FQNEAQ (reference sequence). The V end lost 3 bases, the J end lost 0 bases, and 6 bases lay between the germline ends. The CDR3 loop is CASSLAVAKNIQYF. CDR3 nucleotide sequence: TGTGCCAGCAGCTTGGCCGTAGCCAAAAACATTCAGTACTTC.

V gene TRBV6-6 combines with J gene TRBJ2-7, with a tentative D call TRBD2 (7 bases). The CDR3 runs to 13 residues. The germline V gene encodes CDR1 MNHNY and CDR2 SVGAGI (reference sequence). V lost 2 bases and J lost 5, with 10 bases in between. CDR3 in amino acids: CASSYGGADEQYF. The CDR3 bases are TGTGCCAGCAGTTACGGGGGGGCGGACGAGCAGTACTTC.

The chain recombines TRBV19 with TRBJ2-3, with D perhaps matching TRBD2 (6 bases). Germline values: CDR1 LNHDA, CDR2 SQIVND (reference sequence). This CDR3 is built from 15 residues. Trimming shortened V by 8 bases and J by 3 bases, and 18 bases separated the two germline ends. The CDR3: CASSLAPVLTDTQYF. The CDR3 nucleotides are TGTGCCAGTTCCCTAGCGCCTGTGCTTACAGATACGCAGTATTTT. Complete variable domain (other parts from reference TRBV19 and TRBJ2-3): DGGITQSPKYLFRKEGQNVTLSCEQNLNHDAMYWYRQDPGQGLRLIYYSQIVNDFQKGDIAEGYSVSREKKESFPLTVTSAQKNPTAFYLCASSLAPVLTDTQYFGPGTRLTVL.

The chain couples TRBV11-2 to TRBJ2-3, with a tentative D call TRBD1 (6 bases). Germline CDR1 SGHAT, CDR2 FQNNGV. The CDR3 is 12 residues long. Trimming shortened V by 4 bases and J by 6 bases, and 8 bases separated the two germline ends. The CDR3 protein is CASSSTGDTQYF. CDR3 in DNA: TGTGCCAGCAGCTCCACAGGGGATACGCAGTATTTT.

Written as DNA, the CDR3 is TGTGCCAGCAGCTTTATTGAGCAGTTCTTC. It specifies CASSFIEQFF. The V and J genes are TRBV7-9 and TRBJ2-1; D not resolved. The CDR3 sequence is 10 residues long. Germline CDR1 SEHNR, CDR2 FQNEAQ (reference sequence). V was pared by 3 bases and J by 9 bases, with 3 bases between.

This rearrangement joins TRBV20-1 to TRBJ1-1; D gene uncertain. V dropped 5 bases and J dropped 3 bases, with 7 bases sitting between them. Germline V CDR1 and CDR2: DFQATT, SNEGSKA (reference sequence). This CDR3 region has 11 residues. CDR3 residues: CSALGDTEAFF. The CDR3 nucleotides read TGCAGTGCTCTGGGAGACACTGAAGCTTTCTTT.

This clone has a single count. The V gene is TRBV4-1, the J gene TRBJ2-7; a weak D match, TRBD1 (7 bases). Germline V gene sequence: CDR1 MGHRA, CDR2 YSYEKL. This CDR3 comprises 15 residues. Deletions cut 2 bases from V and 4 bases from J, with 15 bases between. The CDR3 DNA is TGCGCCAGCAGCCAACCGTCAGGGGGGAATTACGAGCAGTACTTC. It encodes CASSQPSGGNYEQYF.

This chain connects TRBV4-1 to TRBJ1-2; no definite D call. This CDR3 comprises 15 residues. Germline CDR1 reads MGHRA; CDR2 reads YSYEKL. V was trimmed by 4 bases and J by 5 bases, leaving 17 bases between them. CDR3 region: CASSLSFDPSYGYTF. The DNA for the CDR3 is TGCGCCAGCAGCCTATCCTTCGATCCCAGTTATGGCTACACCTTC.

The rearrangement joins TRBV5-1 to TRBJ2-2; 11 bases agree with TRBD1. V was clipped by 0 bases and J by 0 bases; unmatched bases: 7. The CDR3 extends over 19 amino acids. Germline V gene lookup returns CDR1 SGHRS and CDR2 YFSETQ. CDR3 DNA sequence: TGCGCCAGCAGCTTGGAGGGACAGGGGGTACCCGCGAACACCGGGGAGCTGTTTTTT. This sequence encodes CASSLEGQGVPANTGELFF.

The chain carries TRBV30 and TRBJ2-3; unclear D gene. This CDR3 is built from 15 residues. V lost 2 bases and J 2 bases, leaving 14 bases between the germline ends. Germline CDR1 is GTSNPN and CDR2 is SVGIG (reference sequence). CDR3 sequence (DNA): TGTGCCTGGAGTACGGAAACAGTCCCCACAGATACGCAGTATTTT. This codes for CAWSTETVPTDTQYF.

This CDR3 is CAIAASGSSSYYEQYF. CDR3 DNA sequence: TGTGCCATCGCAGCTAGCGGGTCGTCCTCCTACTACGAGCAGTACTTC. The chain carries TRBV10-3 and TRBJ2-7, with 8 bases aligning to TRBD2. In germline, CDR1 is ENHRY, CDR2 SYGVKD. The CDR3 has 16 amino acids. Losses at the gene ends were 8 bases for V and 3 bases for J; bases not matched to a gene: 15.

The genes are TRBV27 and TRBJ2-7; D remains unclear. Germline assignment: CDR1 MNHEY and CDR2 SMNVEV (reference sequence). The V end lost 3 bases, the J end lost 2 bases, and 11 bases lay between the germline ends. This CDR3 contains 14 residues. Here the CDR3 reads CASSFFGGAYEQYF. The DNA for the CDR3 is TGTGCCAGCAGTTTCTTCGGCGGCGCCTACGAGCAGTACTTC.

The rearrangement uses TRBV14 and TRBJ2-1; D possibly corresponds to TRBD2 (6 bases). The CDR3 extends over 17 amino acids. Trimming cost V 1 base and J 2 bases, with 15 bases left between them. Germline V lookup: CDR1 SGHDN, CDR2 FVKESK. The CDR3 coding sequence is TGTGCCAGCAGCCAAGGAGACGGGAGCCCGACCTACAATGAGCAGTTCTTC. Translated: CASSQGDGSPTYNEQFF.

The chain joins TRBV7-9 to TRBJ2-3; D is perhaps TRBD2 (6 bases). V dropped 3 bases and J dropped 7 bases, with 17 bases sitting between them. CDR3 size: 15 residues. Germline V gene sequence: CDR1 SEHNR, CDR2 FQNEAQ (reference sequence). The CDR3 sequence is CASSLMGGDLNTQYF. For the CDR3, the DNA is TGTGCCAGCAGCTTGATGGGGGGAGACTTAAATACGCAGTATTTT. Complete variable domain (other parts from reference TRBV7-9 and TRBJ2-3): DTGVSQNPRHKITKRGQNVTFRCDPISEHNRLYWYRQTLGQGPEFLTYFQNEAQLEKSRLLSDRFSAERPKGSFSTLEIQRTEQGDSAMYLCASSLMGGDLNTQYFGPGTRLTVL.

J is TRBJ2-2 and V is TRBV29-1, with a tentative D call TRBD1 (5 bases). Per germline, CDR1 SQVTM and CDR2 ANQGSEA. CDR3 length: 14 residues. V was clipped by 2 bases and J by 4 bases, with 11 bases between them. The chain's CDR3 is CSVERQGSTGELFF. CDR3 DNA: TGCAGCGTTGAAAGGCAGGGTTCCACCGGGGAGCTGTTTTTT.

The rearrangement joins TRBV6-5 to TRBJ2-1; 9 nucleotides agree with TRBD1. V was clipped by 6 bases and J by 1 base; unmatched bases: 1. Germline V gives CDR1 MNHEY, CDR2 SVGAGI. The CDR3 totals 14 residues. CDR3 DNA sequence: TGTGCCAGCAGGACAGGGGGTTCCTACAATGAGCAGTTCTTC. It translates to CASRTGGSYNEQFF.